A single sample is the source of the 13 T cell receptor beta chains below, sequenced in a study of TIL therapy for anti-PD-1-resistant metastatic lung cancer. The immunoSEQ assay was v3. Generated by immunoSEQ multiplex PCR, the TCRdb table keeps only in-frame clones and is missing some. Of 45,000 to 60,000 clones in the sample, just over 70% were seen once. Time point reported: pre-treatment sample, taken before nivolumab and TIL therapy. The tumor samples were excised metastases, mostly pleural nodules or supraclavicular lymph nodes. The sample was tumor tissue, taken at baseline. The receptors were sampled from a person aged 25 to 80 with non-small cell lung cancer.

The chain recombines TRBV5-1 with TRBJ2-3; 9 positions agree with TRBD2. J gave up 6 bases and V 4 bases, and 6 bases lay outside the gene matches. In germline, CDR1 is SGHRS, CDR2 YFSETQ. This CDR3 region has 14 residues. The CDR3 spells CASSMVAGVDTQYF. The CDR3 DNA follows: TGCGCCAGCAGCATGGTAGCGGGAGTCGATACGCAGTATTTT.

This sequence joins TRBV6-1 and TRBJ1-1; weak D call: TRBD1 (5 bases). In germline, CDR1 is MNHNS, CDR2 SASEGT. The CDR3 has 13 residues. V lost 6 bases and J 1 base, leaving 9 bases between the germline ends. This CDR3 reads CASRATGNTEAFF. The CDR3 DNA reads as TGTGCCAGCAGAGCCACAGGGAACACTGAAGCTTTCTTT.

This clone occurred a few times. The J gene is TRBJ2-7, the V gene TRBV14; D not certain. This CDR3 is 13 amino acids long. Per germline, CDR1 SGHDN and CDR2 FVKESK. Trimming pared 0 bases from V and 3 bases from J, leaving 6 bases between. CDR3 sequence reads: CASSQDRGYEQYF. The CDR3 DNA reads TGTGCCAGCAGCCAAGATCGAGGCTACGAGCAGTACTTC.

The V gene is TRBV6-1, the J gene TRBJ2-7, with D hard to call. This CDR3 has 10 amino acids. Germline V lookup: CDR1 MNHNS, CDR2 SASEGT. The V and J ends lost 7 bases and 3 bases respectively, with 4 bases between them. DNA for the CDR3: TGTGCCAGCAACCACTACGAGCAGTACTTC. Translation gives CASNHYEQYF.

J is TRBJ1-3 and V is TRBV6-6; a weak D match, TRBD1 (6 bases). CDR3 length: 16 amino acids. V was cut by 6 bases and J by 3 bases, with 18 bases left in between. Germline V gives CDR1 MNHNY, CDR2 SVGAGI (reference sequence). Written as DNA, the CDR3 is TGTGCCAGCAGACCCAGGGGAGGGGAGATTGGAAACACCATATATTTT. Translating gives CASRPRGGEIGNTIYF.

The chain combines TRBV29-1 with TRBJ2-3; D ambiguous. This CDR3 is built from 14 residues. Trimming shortened V by 5 bases and J by 0 bases, and 12 bases separated the two germline ends. Germline values: CDR1 SQVTM, CDR2 ANQGSEA. The CDR3 is CSVWWATSTDTQYF. CDR3 in DNA: TGCAGCGTTTGGTGGGCAACTAGCACAGATACGCAGTATTTT.

This chain joins TRBV10-3 and TRBJ2-7; 8 nucleotides agree with TRBD1. This CDR3 is 15 amino acids long. Germline-derived CDR1 and CDR2 are ENHRY and SYGVKD. V shed 5 bases, J shed 0 bases, and the junction held 6 bases outside the gene matches. In DNA, the CDR3 is TGTGCCATCAGTCAGGGGGCGCGGAGCTCCTACGAGCAGTACTTC. Amino acids: CAISQGARSSYEQYF.

CDR3 DNA sequence: TGTGCCAGCAGGCACACAGGTTCCGAGCAGTACTTC. It translates to CASRHTGSEQYF. The chain uses TRBV28 and TRBJ2-7; D possibly corresponds to TRBD1 (5 bases). Germline CDR1 reads MDHEN; CDR2 reads SYDVKM. The CDR3 is 12 amino acids. V dropped 6 bases and J dropped 6 bases, with 12 bases sitting between them.

The gene calls are TRBV6-5 and TRBJ2-7, with 7 bases aligning to TRBD1. The CDR3 consists of 14 residues. CDR1 is MNHEY, CDR2 SVGAGI, per germline. Trimming removed 0 bases from V and 6 bases from J; junction bases left unmatched: 5. The DNA of the CDR3 is TGTGCCAGCAGTTACTCGAGGGGGCTGGGCGAGCAGTACTTC. Translating gives CASSYSRGLGEQYF.

This clone was seen more than once but under ten times. The chain carries TRBV29-1 and TRBJ1-1, with no clear D. Trimming removed 7 bases from V and 1 base from J, with 10 bases in between. CDR3 length equals 12 residues. Germline loops: CDR1 SQVTM, CDR2 ANQGSEA. The CDR3 loop is CSGHQRNTEAFF. CDR3 bases: TGCAGCGGACATCAGCGGAACACTGAAGCTTTCTTT. Variable domain in full (rest from reference TRBV29-1 and TRBJ1-1): SAVISQKPSRDICQRGTSLTIQCQVDSQVTMMFWYRQQPGQSLTLIATANQGSEATYESGFVIDKFPISRPNLTFSTLTVSNMSPEDSSIYLCSGHQRNTEAFFGQGTRLTVV.

This clone was counted a few times. V and J are TRBV13 and TRBJ1-3; no definite D call. The CDR3 contains 19 residues. With 1 base removed from V and 1 base from J, the gap between germline ends came to 20 bases. Per germline, CDR1 PRHDT and CDR2 FYEKMQ (reference sequence). For the CDR3, the DNA is TGTGCCAGCAGCTTAGCAGGAGGGAGGACGGGTTGGTCTGGAAACACCATATATTTT. This gives the protein CASSLAGGRTGWSGNTIYF.

This chain joins TRBV9 and TRBJ2-1; 7 bases fit TRBD2. V lost 3 bases and J lost 8; bases outside the gene matches: 8. Germline V CDR1 and CDR2: SGDLS, YYNGEE. CDR3 length equals 14 residues. The CDR3 DNA follows: TGTGCCAGCAGCGCCCAGGACCGGGAGGATGAGCAGTTCTTC. This sequence encodes CASSAQDREDEQFF.

This chain links TRBV19 with TRBJ1-2; TRBD1 matches at 7 bases. The CDR3 consists of 15 residues. V dropped 4 bases and J dropped 0; count of bases not matched to a gene: 5. The germline V gene has CDR1 LNHDA and CDR2 SQIVND (reference sequence). CDR3 coding DNA: TGTGCCAGTAGTACCATCGGGACAGCTAACTATGGCTACACCTTC. This encodes CASSTIGTANYGYTF.